This T cell receptor (beta chain) came from a study of vaccination effects on CD4 cells after COVID-19. Of note for this clone: Its target is unknown.

CDR1 is MRHNA and CDR2 is SNTAGT in the germline V gene. This CDR3 has 16 amino acids. Trimming took off 2 bases at V and 0 bases at J, with 8 bases between the two ends. A roughly 10-day culture period preceded the isolation of CD4+ T cells. All study participants received two doses of BNT162b2 or mRNA-1273 vaccine. TCRdb's copy holds only in-frame clones and misses some; the assay was immunoSEQ multiplex PCR. The data hold just under 75,000 clones, with approximately 73% observed a single time. This clonotype originated in a human donor who received a COVID-19 vaccine. The specimen was CD4+ T cells from PBMCs cultured without peptide, collected after COVID-19 vaccination. The V gene is TRBV6-4, the J gene TRBJ2-6; the D is unclear. The CDR3 DNA reads TGTGCCAGCAGTGACACCCCACACTCTGGGGCCAACGTCCTGACTTTC. This encodes CASSDTPHSGANVLTF.